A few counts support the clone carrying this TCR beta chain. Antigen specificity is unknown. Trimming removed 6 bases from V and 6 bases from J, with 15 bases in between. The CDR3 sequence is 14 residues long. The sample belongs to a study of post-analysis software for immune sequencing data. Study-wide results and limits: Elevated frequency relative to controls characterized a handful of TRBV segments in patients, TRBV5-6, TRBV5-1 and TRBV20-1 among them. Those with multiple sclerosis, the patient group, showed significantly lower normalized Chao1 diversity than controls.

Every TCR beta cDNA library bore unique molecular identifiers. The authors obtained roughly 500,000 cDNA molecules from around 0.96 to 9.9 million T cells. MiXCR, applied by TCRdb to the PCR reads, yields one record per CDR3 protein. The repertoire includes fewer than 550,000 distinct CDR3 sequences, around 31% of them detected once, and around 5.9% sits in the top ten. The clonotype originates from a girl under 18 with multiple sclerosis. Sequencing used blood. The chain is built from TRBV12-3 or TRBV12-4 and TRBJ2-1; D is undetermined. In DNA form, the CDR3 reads TGTGCCAGCAGCCCTGAGAGGTTGAGCAATGAGCAGTTCTTC. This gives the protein CASSPERLSNEQFF.